Listed here are 25 T cell receptor beta chains from one sample, sequenced in a study of blood T cells in healthy people across ages. The authors ran a second PCR of roughly 6 to 11 cycles using a sample-barcoded 5' primer and a J-beta primer mix. TCRdb re-called the 5' RACE reads through MiXCR, storing one row per CDR3 protein. The table includes some 920,000 distinct CDR3 sequences, roughly 51% detected once. The source material was blood. All receptors derive from a woman aged 55-69 years in good health.

J is TRBJ2-2 and V is TRBV10-2; no reliable D call. The germline gives CDR1 WSHSY, CDR2 SAAADI. The CDR3 is 15 residues long. Trimming took 0 bases from V and 0 from J, leaving 5 bases between them. This CDR3 is CASSESRPNTGELFF. The CDR3 bases are TGCGCCAGCAGTGAGTCGCGGCCGAACACCGGGGAGCTGTTTTTT.

The chain carries TRBV7-2 and TRBJ2-7; maybe TRBD1 (6 bases). Germline lookup yields CDR1 SGHTA and CDR2 FQGNSA. The length of the CDR3 is 13 residues. The germline V and J ends were trimmed by 7 bases and 2 bases, with 12 bases remaining between them. Written as DNA, the CDR3 is TGTGCCAGCACCAAGACAGGTCCCTACGAGCAGTACTTC. This encodes CASTKTGPYEQYF.

The chain uses TRBV20-1 and TRBJ2-2; D remains ambiguous. The length of the CDR3 is 13 residues. Looked up from germline, CDR1 is DFQATT and CDR2 is SNEGSKA (reference sequence). Trimming stripped 3 bases from V and 6 bases from J, with 11 bases between. CDR3 sequence: CSASSGWAGELFF. The CDR3 region has the DNA TGCAGTGCTAGCTCCGGGTGGGCCGGGGAGCTGTTTTTT.

The V gene is TRBV7-2, the J gene TRBJ2-3; TRBD2 aligns across 14 bases. Trimming took 5 bases from V and 10 from J; bases not matched to a gene: 14. CDR1 is SGHTA, CDR2 FQGNSA, per germline. This CDR3 spans 17 amino acids. In DNA form, the CDR3 reads TGTGCCAGCAGCCCCCCCGGGGGACTAGCGGGAGTCGATGCGCAGTATTTT. As protein: CASSPPGGLAGVDAQYF. The full variable domain, its missing parts supplied by reference TRBV7-2 and TRBJ2-3, is GAGVSQSPSNKVTEKGKDVELRCDPISGHTALYWYRQSLGQGLEFLIYFQGNSAPDKSGLPSDRFSAERTGGSVSTLTIQRTQQEDSAVYLCASSPPGGLAGVDAQYFGPGTRLTVL.

The V gene is TRBV27, the J gene TRBJ2-1, with TRBD2 matching 9 bases. The germline V gene has CDR1 MNHEY and CDR2 SMNVEV (reference sequence). The CDR3 covers 16 residues. J was trimmed by 4 bases and V by 8 bases; bases with no gene match: 12. The CDR3 region has the DNA TGTGCCAGCGGAGGGTTGGGACTAGCTGGTTACAATGAGCAGTTCTTC. This translates into CASGGLGLAGYNEQFF.

The CDR3 here is CASRSSVPFNQPQHF. In nucleotides, the CDR3 is TGTGCCAGCCGAAGTTCGGTCCCCTTTAATCAGCCCCAGCATTTT. The genes are TRBV6-6 and TRBJ1-5, with D hard to call. Germline CDR1 is MNHNY and CDR2 is SVGAGI (reference sequence). Trimming left V 8 bases short and J 4 bases short, with 18 bases between. The CDR3 sequence is 15 residues long.

This clonotype was picked up one time. The V call is TRBV7-2, the J call TRBJ2-7, with 8 bases that match TRBD2. Germline V gene sequence: CDR1 SGHTA, CDR2 FQGNSA. This CDR3 is built from 16 residues. The junction had 17 bases not matched to a gene; V was cut back by 6 bases and J by 7 bases. The CDR3 spells CASRLVASGSYNEQYF. CDR3 nucleotides: TGTGCCAGCAGGCTAGTGGCTAGCGGGTCGTACAATGAGCAGTACTTC.

This chain joins TRBV6-5 and TRBJ1-5; D might be TRBD1 (5 bases). The V end was cut by 4 bases, the J end by 6 bases, with 16 bases between. The germline V gene encodes CDR1 MNHEY and CDR2 SVGAGI. This CDR3 region has 15 residues. The DNA of the CDR3 is TGTGCCAGCAGTTCCTTAGACAGTAAACGTCAGCCCCAGCATTTT. It specifies CASSSLDSKRQPQHF.

The chain carries TRBV20-1 and TRBJ1-3; 7 positions match TRBD1. The CDR3 extends over 15 amino acids. Per germline, CDR1 DFQATT and CDR2 SNEGSKA (reference sequence). V was clipped by 0 bases and J by 1 base; unmatched bases: 3. The CDR3 sequence: CSARDYRGSGNTIYF. DNA for the CDR3: TGCAGTGCTAGAGACTACAGGGGTTCTGGAAACACCATATATTTT.

This clonotype was recorded a few times. The genes are TRBV12-3 or TRBV12-4 and TRBJ2-3, with no clear D. The germline V and J ends were trimmed by 7 bases and 4 bases, with 12 bases remaining between them. CDR3 size: 13 residues. The CDR3 nucleotides are TGTGCCAGCACCATCGCTCTCGCAGATACGCAGTATTTT. Protein product: CASTIALADTQYF.

The sample holds a few counts of this clonotype. The chain recombines TRBV14 with TRBJ1-2, with 8 bases fitting TRBD1. The junction had 10 bases not matched to a gene; V was cut back by 0 bases and J by 7 bases. CDR1 is SGHDN and CDR2 is FVKESK in the germline V gene. This CDR3 comprises 16 residues. The CDR3, as DNA: TGTGCCAGCAGCCAAGATTGGACAGGGAGGAGCGGTGGCTACACCTTC. Translated, it gives CASSQDWTGRSGGYTF.

V and J are TRBV5-5 and TRBJ2-4; D is possibly TRBD1 or TRBD2 (6 bases each). Germline values: CDR1 SGHKS, CDR2 YYEKEE (reference sequence). The CDR3 contains 14 residues. The V and J ends lost 6 bases and 3 bases respectively, with 13 bases between them. The CDR3: CASMLGGGKNIQYF. DNA of the CDR3: TGTGCCAGCATGCTGGGGGGCGGCAAAAACATTCAGTACTTC.

The chain uses TRBV3-1 and TRBJ1-1; perhaps TRBD1 as D (5 bases). This CDR3 is 13 amino acids long. Trimming shortened V by 8 bases and J by 1 base, and 11 bases separated the two germline ends. Germline CDR1 and CDR2: LGHDT and YNNKEL (reference sequence). The CDR3 spells CASSQVGNTEAFF. Here the CDR3 DNA reads TGTGCCAGCTCACAGGTGGGGAACACTGAAGCTTTCTTT.

The chain uses TRBV4-3 and TRBJ2-7, with D perhaps matching TRBD2 (5 bases). Germline V gene sequence: CDR1 LGHNA, CDR2 YSLEER. This CDR3 has 13 residues. V lost 6 bases, J lost 5 bases, and 14 bases lay in between. CDR3 nucleotides: TGCGCCAGCAGTACTAGTCTAGGAGACGAGCAGTACTTC. Amino acid sequence: CASSTSLGDEQYF.

The chain carries TRBV6-6 and TRBJ2-1; the D gene could be TRBD1 or TRBD2 (5 bases each). The V gene's germline CDR1 is MNHNY and CDR2 SVGAGI (reference sequence). V lost 2 bases and J lost 9, with 11 bases in between. This CDR3 region has 13 residues. The CDR3 DNA follows: TGTGCCAGCAGTTACCTAGCAAGGGGTGAGCAGTTCTTC. The encoded protein is CASSYLARGEQFF.

V usage is TRBV20-1 and J usage is TRBJ2-5, with unresolved D. CDR3 length equals 13 residues. Germline V lookup: CDR1 DFQATT, CDR2 SNEGSKA (reference sequence). Trimming pared 1 base from V and 5 bases from J, leaving 11 bases between. The CDR3 protein is CSARVGGPETQYF. Here the CDR3 DNA reads TGCAGTGCTAGAGTAGGTGGGCCGGAGACCCAGTACTTC.

Notes on this clonotype: The germline gene is not matched at one end of the junction; a read error may be the cause. The CDR3 region has the DNA TGCACCAGCAGCGGACATTTAGGGGGAGGCTACACCTTC. Translated: CTSSGHLGGGYTF. The rearrangement links TRBV4-1 to TRBJ1-2, with D tentatively TRBD1 (6 bases). Germline values: CDR1 MGHRA, CDR2 YSYEKL. The CDR3 is made up of 13 amino acids.

This sequence joins TRBV11-2 and TRBJ2-1, with 7 nucleotides matching TRBD2. J gave up 8 bases and V 0 bases, and 7 bases lay outside the gene matches. This CDR3 has 15 amino acids. The germline CDR1 and CDR2 sequences are SGHAT and FQNNGV. The CDR3 is CASSLERWEGDEQFF. CDR3 sequence (DNA): TGTGCCAGCAGCTTAGAGAGGTGGGAGGGCGATGAGCAGTTCTTC.

V gene TRBV4-3 combines with J gene TRBJ2-5; D gene unclear. V dropped 3 bases and J dropped 4 bases, with 12 bases sitting between them. The germline V gene has CDR1 LGHNA and CDR2 YSLEER. The CDR3 runs 14 residues. The CDR3: CASSQTTLGETQYF. For the CDR3, the DNA is TGCGCCAGCAGCCAGACGACCCTAGGAGAGACCCAGTACTTC.

The CDR3 spells CASSQDLRGSGANVLTF. CDR3 DNA sequence: TGCGCCAGCAGCCAAGATCTTAGGGGCTCTGGGGCCAACGTCCTGACTTTC. V is TRBV4-3 and J is TRBJ2-6; TRBD1 might be the D (5 bases). V gave up 0 bases and J gave up 0 bases, with 9 bases separating them. The CDR3 loop spans 17 amino acids. CDR1 LGHNA and CDR2 YSLEER come from the germline V gene.

The rearrangement uses TRBV29-1 and TRBJ2-3; D possibly corresponds to TRBD2 (5 bases). CDR1 SQVTM and CDR2 ANQGSEA come from the germline V gene. The CDR3 runs 13 residues. The V and J ends lost 4 bases and 6 bases respectively, with 14 bases between them. The CDR3 loop reads CSVVTGSWDTQYF. For the CDR3, the DNA is TGCAGCGTTGTAACGGGAAGTTGGGATACGCAGTATTTT.

The rearrangement links TRBV14 to TRBJ2-7, with D maybe TRBD2 (5 bases). The V gene's germline CDR1 is SGHDN and CDR2 FVKESK. V lost 1 base, J lost 5 bases, and 12 bases lay in between. The CDR3 is 14 residues long. CDR3 bases: TGTGCCAGCAGCCAAGTCCGGGGTTCCCACGAGCAGTACTTC. The encoded protein is CASSQVRGSHEQYF.

This chain connects TRBV11-2 to TRBJ2-7, with 7 bases identical to TRBD2. The CDR3 contains 15 residues. Per germline, CDR1 SGHAT and CDR2 FQNNGV. Trimming cost V 4 bases and J 3 bases; bases outside gene matches: 9. In nucleotides, the CDR3 is TGTGCCAGCAGCTCCCAGCGGGATATTCACTACGAGCAGTACTTC. Protein sequence: CASSSQRDIHYEQYF.

This clonotype was seen a few times. The rearrangement joins TRBV27 to TRBJ2-7; 8 bases line up with TRBD1. J gave up 3 bases and V 3 bases, and 7 bases lay outside the gene matches. Germline CDR1 MNHEY, CDR2 SMNVEV (reference sequence). The CDR3 consists of 15 residues. Here the CDR3 DNA reads TGTGCCAGCAGTTTCGTTGGACAGGGTAACTACGAGCAGTACTTC. It encodes CASSFVGQGNYEQYF.

The gene calls are TRBV15 and TRBJ2-5, with a tentative D call TRBD1 (7 bases). The germline V and J ends were trimmed by 5 bases and 7 bases, with 23 bases remaining between them. Germline lookup yields CDR1 LNHNV and CDR2 YYDKDF (reference sequence). This CDR3 spans 16 amino acids. Here the CDR3 DNA reads TGTGCCACCAGCCCGCGGAGGGACAGTCATGAAGGGACCCAGTACTTC. Encoded protein: CATSPRRDSHEGTQYF.